The 17 T cell receptor beta chains below were found in one sample sequenced in a study of blood T cell repertoires in COVID-19. The data were produced by immunoSEQ multiplex PCR, yet TCRdb's version contains in-frame clones alone and is incomplete. The data contain 210,000 or so clones, 80% to 90% of them singletons. The sample comprised PBMCs or T cells enriched from blood (not recorded which). Every receptor here comes from a woman in her 50s who had been exposed to COVID-19.

The chain recombines TRBV10-1 with TRBJ1-5; D gene unclear. The CDR3 covers 13 residues. From germline, CDR1 is WNHNN and CDR2 SYGVQD (reference sequence). Between the trimmed V and J ends, which lost 4 bases and 0 bases, there was a span of 4 bases. CDR3 sequence: CASSANSNQPQHF. The CDR3 region has the DNA TGCGCCAGCAGTGCAAATAGCAATCAGCCCCAGCATTTT.

This clone appeared a single time. This chain joins TRBV5-1 and TRBJ2-1, with 9 bases matching TRBD2. The junction had 8 bases not matched to a gene; V was cut back by 4 bases and J by 6 bases. The germline V gene encodes CDR1 SGHRS and CDR2 YFSETQ. CDR3 length: 15 residues. The CDR3: CASSPRGGLGNEQFF. CDR3 DNA: TGCGCCAGCAGCCCGCGGGGGGGCCTGGGCAATGAGCAGTTCTTC.

This chain connects TRBV6-1 to TRBJ1-4, with D maybe TRBD1 (6 bases). There are 16 residues in the CDR3. Looked up from germline, CDR1 is MNHNS and CDR2 is SASEGT. V was shortened by 4 bases and J by 3 bases, with 15 bases between the two germline ends. The CDR3 DNA is TGTGCCAGCAGTGTTCAAAGGGGGAACGCTAATGAAAAACTGTTTTTT. The encoded protein is CASSVQRGNANEKLFF.

The V call is TRBV30, the J call TRBJ2-5, with 7 bases matching TRBD2. Germline CDR1 reads GTSNPN; CDR2 reads SVGIG (reference sequence). The CDR3 loop spans 13 amino acids. V shed 2 bases, J shed 4 bases, and the junction held 4 bases outside the gene matches. Here the CDR3 DNA reads TGTGCCTGGAGTCTCGGACTAGTAGAGACCCAGTACTTC. Encoded protein: CAWSLGLVETQYF.

The chain employs TRBV18 and TRBJ1-1; tentatively, D is TRBD1 (5 bases). Germline V gives CDR1 KGHSH, CDR2 LQKENI. Trimming took 3 bases from V and 5 from J, leaving 13 bases between them. This CDR3 is built from 14 residues. In nucleotides, the CDR3 is TGTGCCAGCTCACCCCAGGGTGGAAGGACTGAAGCTTTCTTT. This encodes CASSPQGGRTEAFF.

Only a few counts were recorded for this clone. The CDR3 loop is CASSLGLSGDEQFF. Written as DNA, the CDR3 is TGTGCCAGCAGCTTAGGATTATCGGGAGATGAGCAGTTCTTC. The chain is built from TRBV5-4 and TRBJ2-1; possible D gene TRBD2, 6 bases. This CDR3 spans 14 amino acids. Trimming took 2 bases from V and 8 from J, leaving 14 bases between them. The germline gives CDR1 SGHNT, CDR2 YYREEE (reference sequence).

This rearrangement joins TRBV19 to TRBJ1-5, with TRBD1 matching over 10 bases. The CDR3 has 15 amino acids. Unmatched junction bases numbered 8, after V lost 7 bases and J lost 5 bases. Per germline, CDR1 LNHDA and CDR2 SQIVND (reference sequence). CDR3 loop: CASTKTGGFDQPQHF. The CDR3 DNA follows: TGTGCCAGTACCAAGACAGGGGGCTTCGATCAGCCCCAGCATTTT.

This rearrangement joins TRBV13 to TRBJ1-1; possible D gene TRBD1, 5 bases. V was cut by 4 bases and J by 6 bases, with 15 bases left in between. The CDR3 consists of 14 residues. Germline V CDR1 and CDR2: PRHDT, FYEKMQ (reference sequence). The CDR3 sequence: CASSWGLTSPEAFF. CDR3 bases: TGTGCCAGCAGCTGGGGCCTAACGAGCCCTGAAGCTTTCTTT.

Worth noting for this clone: Other DNA sequences of this sample code for an identical CDR3. V usage is TRBV10-3 and J usage is TRBJ2-3, with a tentative D call TRBD2 (6 bases). There are 15 residues in the CDR3. The V and J ends lost 0 bases and 2 bases respectively, with 9 bases between them. Germline CDR1 and CDR2: ENHRY and SYGVKD. CDR3 nucleotide sequence: TGTGCCATCAGTGAGTCGCGGGGCGACACAGATACGCAGTATTTT. As protein: CAISESRGDTDTQYF.

V and J are TRBV7-9 and TRBJ1-1, with 7 nucleotides matching TRBD1. Germline V gene lookup returns CDR1 SEHNR and CDR2 FQNEAQ (reference sequence). The CDR3 extends over 13 amino acids. The V segment lost 5 bases and the J segment 1 base; nucleotides outside the gene matches: 1. The chain's CDR3 is CASSRQGNTEAFF. CDR3 in DNA: TGTGCCAGCAGCCGACAGGGGAACACTGAAGCTTTCTTT.

This clone was seen more than once but under ten times. V usage is TRBV13 and J usage is TRBJ2-4, with D possibly TRBD2 on 5 matching bases. This CDR3 is 14 amino acids long. The germline gives CDR1 PRHDT, CDR2 FYEKMQ (reference sequence). Trimming cost V 5 bases and J 6 bases, with 14 bases left between them. Here the CDR3 reads CASSPGLPGNIQYF. CDR3 nucleotide sequence: TGTGCCAGCAGCCCTGGACTGCCCGGAAACATTCAGTACTTC.

Note on this clone: Other DNA sequences within the sample encode an identical CDR3. The chain recombines TRBV5-6 with TRBJ1-2; D is ambiguous. Germline CDR1 reads SGHDT; CDR2 reads YYEEEE. CDR3 length: 12 amino acids. Deletions cut 7 bases from V and 8 bases from J, with 15 bases between. CDR3 nucleotide sequence: TGTGCCAGCTCACGGGAAGGGCACGGCTACACCTTC. The encoded protein is CASSREGHGYTF.

The chain joins TRBV12-3 or TRBV12-4 to TRBJ1-2; 9 bases line up with TRBD1. The J segment lost 13 bases and the V segment lost 6 bases, leaving 9 bases of the junction unmatched. The CDR3 extends over 12 amino acids. The CDR3 spells CASSQGQGITTF. The CDR3 DNA reads TGTGCCAGCAGCCAGGGACAGGGCATAACCACCTTC.

This clone was seen just once. The chain combines TRBV20-1 with TRBJ1-2, with 9 bases that match TRBD1. CDR3 length: 11 amino acids. CDR1 and CDR2 from the germline V gene are DFQATT and SNEGSKA (reference sequence). J gave up 8 bases and V 6 bases, and 4 bases lay outside the gene matches. The CDR3 DNA sequence: TGCAGTGCCACAGGGGGCGAAGGCTACACCTTC. Translation: CSATGGEGYTF.

The CDR3, as DNA: TGTGCCAGCAGTCCCAGGCGCGACTATGGCTACACCTTC. Amino acid sequence: CASSPRRDYGYTF. The chain carries TRBV6-6 and TRBJ1-2, with D unclear. Per germline, CDR1 MNHNY and CDR2 SVGAGI (reference sequence). Trimming removed 5 bases from V and 3 bases from J, with 10 bases in between. The CDR3 has 13 amino acids.

As for this clone: The germline gene is not matched at one end of the junction; a read error may be the cause. The rearrangement joins TRBV15 to TRBJ1-2, with D possibly being TRBD1 (5 bases). Germline V gene data show CDR1 as LNHNV and CDR2 as YYDKDF (reference sequence). The CDR3 runs to 16 residues. The CDR3 DNA is TGTGCCACCGGCAGAGATGATCGGGGGGCTAACTATGGCTACACCTTC. Protein: CATGRDDRGANYGYTF.

In this sample, this clone turned up once. J is TRBJ1-3 and V is TRBV15; no firm D call. The germline V and J ends were trimmed by 0 bases and 0 bases, with 12 bases remaining between them. The CDR3 sequence is 17 residues long. CDR1 is LNHNV, CDR2 YYDKDF, per germline (reference sequence). CDR3 sequence (DNA): TGTGCCACCAGCAGAGATGGGCACGGCTCCTCTGGAAACACCATATATTTT. Amino acid sequence: CATSRDGHGSSGNTIYF.